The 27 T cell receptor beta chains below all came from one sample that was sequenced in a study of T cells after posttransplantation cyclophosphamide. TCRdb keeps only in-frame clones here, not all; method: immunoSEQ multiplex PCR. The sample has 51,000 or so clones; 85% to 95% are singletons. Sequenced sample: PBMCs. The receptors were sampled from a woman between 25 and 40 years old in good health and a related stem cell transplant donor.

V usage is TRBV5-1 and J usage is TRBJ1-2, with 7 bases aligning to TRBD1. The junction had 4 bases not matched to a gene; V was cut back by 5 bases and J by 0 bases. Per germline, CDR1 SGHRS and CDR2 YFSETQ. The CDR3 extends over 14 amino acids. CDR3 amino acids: CASSPGGANYGYTF. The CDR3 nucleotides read TGCGCCAGCAGTCCAGGGGGAGCTAACTATGGCTACACCTTC.

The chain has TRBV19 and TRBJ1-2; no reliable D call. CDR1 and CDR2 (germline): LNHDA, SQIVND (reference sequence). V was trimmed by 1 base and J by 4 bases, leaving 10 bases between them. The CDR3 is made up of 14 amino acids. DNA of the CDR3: TGTGCCAGTAGTATAGGAGGGATCGCCTATGGCTACACCTTC. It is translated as CASSIGGIAYGYTF.

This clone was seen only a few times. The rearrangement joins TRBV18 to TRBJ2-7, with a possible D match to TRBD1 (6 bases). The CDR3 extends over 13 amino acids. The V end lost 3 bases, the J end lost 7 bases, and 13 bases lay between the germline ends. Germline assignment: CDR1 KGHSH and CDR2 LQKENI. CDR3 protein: CASSPNRVKEQYF. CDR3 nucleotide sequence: TGTGCCAGCTCACCGAACAGGGTGAAGGAGCAGTACTTC.

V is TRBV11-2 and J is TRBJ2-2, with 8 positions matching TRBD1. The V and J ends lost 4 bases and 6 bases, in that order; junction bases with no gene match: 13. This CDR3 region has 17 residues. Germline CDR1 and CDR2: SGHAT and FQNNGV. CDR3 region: CASSSSGGSIYPGELFF. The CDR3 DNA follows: TGTGCCAGCAGCTCCTCAGGGGGCTCCATATATCCCGGGGAGCTGTTTTTT.

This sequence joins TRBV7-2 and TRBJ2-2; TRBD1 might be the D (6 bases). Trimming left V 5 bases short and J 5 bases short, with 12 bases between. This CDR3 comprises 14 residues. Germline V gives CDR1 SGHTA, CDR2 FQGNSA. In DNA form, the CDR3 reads TGTGCCAGCAGCGCCCTCAGGGGAACCGGGGAGCTGTTTTTT. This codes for CASSALRGTGELFF.

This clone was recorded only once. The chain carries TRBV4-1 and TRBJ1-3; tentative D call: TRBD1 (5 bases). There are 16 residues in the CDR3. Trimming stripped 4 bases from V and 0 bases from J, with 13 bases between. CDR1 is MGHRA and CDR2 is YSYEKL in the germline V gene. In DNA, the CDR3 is TGCGCCAGCAGCCTCGGGGGGGGGTTCTCTGGAAACACCATATATTTT. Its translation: CASSLGGGFSGNTIYF.

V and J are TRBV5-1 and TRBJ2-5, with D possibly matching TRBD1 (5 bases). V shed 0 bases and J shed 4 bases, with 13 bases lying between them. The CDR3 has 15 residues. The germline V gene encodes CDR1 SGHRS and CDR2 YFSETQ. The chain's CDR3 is CASSLALGDTETQYF. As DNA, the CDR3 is TGCGCCAGCAGCTTGGCTTTAGGGGATACAGAGACCCAGTACTTC.

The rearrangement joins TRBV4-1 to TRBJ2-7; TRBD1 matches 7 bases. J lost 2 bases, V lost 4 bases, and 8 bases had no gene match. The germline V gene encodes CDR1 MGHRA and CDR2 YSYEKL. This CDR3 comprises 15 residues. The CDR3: CASSPRQGFAYEQYF. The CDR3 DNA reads TGCGCCAGCAGCCCACGACAGGGATTCGCCTACGAGCAGTACTTC.

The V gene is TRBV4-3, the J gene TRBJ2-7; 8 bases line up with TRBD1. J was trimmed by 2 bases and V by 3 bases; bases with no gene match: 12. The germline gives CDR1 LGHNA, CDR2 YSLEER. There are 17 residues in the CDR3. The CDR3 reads CASSHAAGQGETYEQYF. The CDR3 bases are TGCGCCAGCAGCCACGCGGCCGGACAGGGCGAAACCTACGAGCAGTACTTC.

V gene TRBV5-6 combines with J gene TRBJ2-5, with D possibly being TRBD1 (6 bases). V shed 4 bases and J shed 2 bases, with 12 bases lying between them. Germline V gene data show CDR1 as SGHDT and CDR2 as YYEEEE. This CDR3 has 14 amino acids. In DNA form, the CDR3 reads TGTGCCAGCAGCGTAGGGGGTGGGCAAGAGACCCAGTACTTC. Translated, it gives CASSVGGGQETQYF.

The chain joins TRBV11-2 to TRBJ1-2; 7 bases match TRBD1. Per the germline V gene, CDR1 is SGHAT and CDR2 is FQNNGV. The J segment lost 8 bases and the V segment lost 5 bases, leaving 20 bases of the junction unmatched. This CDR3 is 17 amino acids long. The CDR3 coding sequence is TGTGCCAGCAGCCCCAGGACAGGTGGGGCCCTTCGAGCGGGCTACACCTTC. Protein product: CASSPRTGGALRAGYTF.

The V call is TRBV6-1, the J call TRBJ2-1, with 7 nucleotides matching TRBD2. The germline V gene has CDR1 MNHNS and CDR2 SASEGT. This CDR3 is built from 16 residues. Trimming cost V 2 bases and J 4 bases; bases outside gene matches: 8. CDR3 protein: CASSELYSGYYNEQFF. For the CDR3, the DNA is TGTGCCAGCAGTGAACTCTATAGCGGGTATTACAATGAGCAGTTCTTC.

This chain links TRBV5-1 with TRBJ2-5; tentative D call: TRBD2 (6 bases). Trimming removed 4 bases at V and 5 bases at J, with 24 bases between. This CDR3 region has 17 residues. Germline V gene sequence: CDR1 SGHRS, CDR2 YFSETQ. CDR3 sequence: CASSLGRSGRLWETQYF. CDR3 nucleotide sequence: TGCGCCAGCAGCCTGGGTAGGAGCGGGCGCTTGTGGGAGACCCAGTACTTC. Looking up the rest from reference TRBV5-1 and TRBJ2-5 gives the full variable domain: KAGVTQTPRYLIKTRGQQVTLSCSPISGHRSVSWYQQTPGQGLQFLFEYFSETQRNKGNFPGRFSGRQFSNSRSEMNVSTLELGDSALYLCASSLGRSGRLWETQYFGPGTRLLVL.

CDR3 sequence: CAWDSQGTEAFF. CDR3 coding DNA: TGTGCCTGGGACAGCCAGGGTACTGAAGCTTTCTTT. This chain joins TRBV30 and TRBJ1-1; D may be TRBD1 (5 bases). Trimming left V 5 bases short and J 5 bases short, with 12 bases between. Germline assignment: CDR1 GTSNPN and CDR2 SVGIG (reference sequence). The CDR3 covers 12 residues.

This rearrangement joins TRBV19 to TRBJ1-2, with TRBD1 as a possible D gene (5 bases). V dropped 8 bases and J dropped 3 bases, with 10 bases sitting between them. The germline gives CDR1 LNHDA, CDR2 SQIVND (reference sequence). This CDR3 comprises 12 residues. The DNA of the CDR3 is TGTGCCAGTTCCCGGGGGGACTATGGCTACACCTTC. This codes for CASSRGDYGYTF.

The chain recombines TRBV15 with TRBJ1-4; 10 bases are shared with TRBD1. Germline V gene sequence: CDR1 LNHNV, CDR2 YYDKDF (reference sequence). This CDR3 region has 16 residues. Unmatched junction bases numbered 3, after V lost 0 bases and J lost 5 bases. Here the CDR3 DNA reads TGTGCCACCAGCAGAGATTCGGGACAGGGGAATGAAAAACTGTTTTTT. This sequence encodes CATSRDSGQGNEKLFF.

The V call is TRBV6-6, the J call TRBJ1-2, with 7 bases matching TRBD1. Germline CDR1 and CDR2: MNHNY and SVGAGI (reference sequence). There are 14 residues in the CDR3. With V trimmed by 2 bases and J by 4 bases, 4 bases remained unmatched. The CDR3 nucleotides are TGTGCCAGCAGTTACCTGGGACAGTCCTATGGCTACACCTTC. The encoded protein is CASSYLGQSYGYTF.

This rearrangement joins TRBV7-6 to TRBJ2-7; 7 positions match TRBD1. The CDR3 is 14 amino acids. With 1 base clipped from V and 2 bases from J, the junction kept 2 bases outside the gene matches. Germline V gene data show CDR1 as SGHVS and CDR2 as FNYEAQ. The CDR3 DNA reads TGTGCCAGCAGCTTAGGGGACAGTACCTACGAGCAGTACTTC. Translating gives CASSLGDSTYEQYF.

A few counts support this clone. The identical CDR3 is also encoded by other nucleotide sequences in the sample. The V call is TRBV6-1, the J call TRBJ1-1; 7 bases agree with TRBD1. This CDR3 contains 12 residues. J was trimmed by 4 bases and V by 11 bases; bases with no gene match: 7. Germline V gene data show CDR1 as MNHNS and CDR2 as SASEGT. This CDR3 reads CAGQELGTEAFF. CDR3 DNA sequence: TGTGCCGGACAGGAACTTGGCACTGAAGCTTTCTTT.

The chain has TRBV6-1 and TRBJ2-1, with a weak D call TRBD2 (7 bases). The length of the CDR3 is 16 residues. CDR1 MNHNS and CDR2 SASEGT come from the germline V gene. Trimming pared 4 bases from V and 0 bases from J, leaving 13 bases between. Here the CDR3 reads CASSGSGGDSYNEQFF. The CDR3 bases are TGTGCCAGCAGTGGGTCGGGGGGCGACTCCTACAATGAGCAGTTCTTC.

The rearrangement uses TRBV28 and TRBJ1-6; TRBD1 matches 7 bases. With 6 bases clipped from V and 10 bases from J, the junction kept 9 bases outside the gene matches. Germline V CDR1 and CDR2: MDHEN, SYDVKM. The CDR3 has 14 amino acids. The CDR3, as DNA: TGTGCCAGCAGGACCGTGACAGGGAACTCACCCCTCCACTTT. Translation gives CASRTVTGNSPLHF.

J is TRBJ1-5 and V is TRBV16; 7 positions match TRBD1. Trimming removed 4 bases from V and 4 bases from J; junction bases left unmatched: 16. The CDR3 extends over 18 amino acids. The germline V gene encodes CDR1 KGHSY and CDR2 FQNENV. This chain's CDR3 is CASSRYRQGVHFNQPQHF. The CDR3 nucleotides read TGTGCCAGCAGCCGATACCGACAGGGCGTGCATTTTAATCAGCCCCAGCATTTT.

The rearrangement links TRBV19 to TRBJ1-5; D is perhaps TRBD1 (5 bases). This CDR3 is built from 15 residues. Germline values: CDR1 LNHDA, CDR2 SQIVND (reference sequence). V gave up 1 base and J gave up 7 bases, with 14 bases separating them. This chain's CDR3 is CASSIVPVGGQPQHF. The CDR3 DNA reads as TGTGCCAGTAGTATAGTTCCAGTGGGGGGACAGCCCCAGCATTTT.

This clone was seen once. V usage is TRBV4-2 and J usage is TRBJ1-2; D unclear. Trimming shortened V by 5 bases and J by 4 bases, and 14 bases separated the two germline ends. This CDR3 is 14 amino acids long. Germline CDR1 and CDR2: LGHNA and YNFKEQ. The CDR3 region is CASSAGEWGYGYTF. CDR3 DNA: TGTGCCAGCAGCGCCGGGGAATGGGGCTATGGCTACACCTTC.

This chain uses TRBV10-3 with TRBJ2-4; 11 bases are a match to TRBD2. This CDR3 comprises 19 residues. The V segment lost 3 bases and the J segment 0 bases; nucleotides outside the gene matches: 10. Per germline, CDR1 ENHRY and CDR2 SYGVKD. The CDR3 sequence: CAISESASGGNLAKNIQYF. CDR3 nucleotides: TGTGCCATCAGTGAATCCGCTAGCGGGGGGAATCTAGCCAAAAACATTCAGTACTTC.

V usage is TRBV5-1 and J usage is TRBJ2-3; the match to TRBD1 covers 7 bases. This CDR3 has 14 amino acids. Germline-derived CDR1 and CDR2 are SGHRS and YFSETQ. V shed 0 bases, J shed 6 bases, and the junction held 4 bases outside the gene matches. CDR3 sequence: CASSLGQGYDTQYF. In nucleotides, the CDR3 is TGCGCCAGCAGCTTGGGACAGGGATACGATACGCAGTATTTT.

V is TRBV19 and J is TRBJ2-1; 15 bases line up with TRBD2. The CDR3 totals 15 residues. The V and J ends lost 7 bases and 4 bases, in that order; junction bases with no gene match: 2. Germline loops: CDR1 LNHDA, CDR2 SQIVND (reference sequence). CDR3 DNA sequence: TGTGCCAGTACCGGGACTAGCGGGGGGTACAATGAGCAGTTCTTC. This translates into CASTGTSGGYNEQFF. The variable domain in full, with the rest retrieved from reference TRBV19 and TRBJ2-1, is DGGITQSPKYLFRKEGQNVTLSCEQNLNHDAMYWYRQDPGQGLRLIYYSQIVNDFQKGDIAEGYSVSREKKESFPLTVTSAQKNPTAFYLCASTGTSGGYNEQFFGPGTRLTVL.